This T cell receptor beta chain was captured by sequencing in a study of identifying expanded T cells in peripheral blood. Study-level results: Two-week clone count variance significantly increased as total template count grew.

Concerning this clone itself: What it recognizes is unknown.

The data were produced by immunoSEQ multiplex PCR, yet TCRdb's version contains in-frame clones alone and is incomplete. The table shows under 85,000 clones, with roughly 84% occurring only once. Trimming pared 1 base from V and 6 bases from J, leaving 12 bases between. The CDR3 extends over 14 amino acids. Germline loops: CDR1 SGHTA, CDR2 FQGNSA. The TCR originated in a person aged 18 to 70 in good health. V usage is TRBV7-2 and J usage is TRBJ1-2; a weak D match, TRBD1 (5 bases). Sequencing was performed on blood. CDR3 loop: CASSLDGGRDGYTF. In DNA, the CDR3 is TGTGCCAGCAGCTTAGACGGCGGCAGGGATGGCTACACCTTC.